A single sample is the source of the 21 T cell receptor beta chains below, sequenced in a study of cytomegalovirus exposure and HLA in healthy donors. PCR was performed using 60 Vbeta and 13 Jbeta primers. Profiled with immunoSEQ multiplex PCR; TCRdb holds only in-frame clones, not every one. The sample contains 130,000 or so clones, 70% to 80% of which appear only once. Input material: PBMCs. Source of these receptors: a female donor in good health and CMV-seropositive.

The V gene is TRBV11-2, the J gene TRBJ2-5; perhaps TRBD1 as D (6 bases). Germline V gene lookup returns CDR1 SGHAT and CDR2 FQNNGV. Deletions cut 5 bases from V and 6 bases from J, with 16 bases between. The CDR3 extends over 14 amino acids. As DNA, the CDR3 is TGTGCCAGCAGCCAGGGGCTAGATATGAAGACCCAGTACTTC. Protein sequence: CASSQGLDMKTQYF.

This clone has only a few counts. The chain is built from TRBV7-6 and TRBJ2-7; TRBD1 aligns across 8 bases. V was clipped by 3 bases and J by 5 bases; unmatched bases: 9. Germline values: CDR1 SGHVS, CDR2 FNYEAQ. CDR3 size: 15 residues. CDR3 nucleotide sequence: TGTGCCAGCAGCTTGGGACAGGCGTTGATGAACGAGCAGTACTTC. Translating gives CASSLGQALMNEQYF.

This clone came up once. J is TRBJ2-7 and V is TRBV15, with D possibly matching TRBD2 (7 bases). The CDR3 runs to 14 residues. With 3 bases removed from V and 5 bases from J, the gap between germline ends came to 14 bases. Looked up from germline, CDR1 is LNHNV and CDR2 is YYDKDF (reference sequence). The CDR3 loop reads CATSREGGIHEQYF. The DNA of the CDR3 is TGTGCCACCAGCAGGGAGGGGGGGATCCACGAGCAGTACTTC.

Here the CDR3 reads CASKSGTGSSYEQYF. As DNA, the CDR3 is TGTGCCAGCAAATCCGGGACAGGGAGCTCCTACGAGCAGTACTTC. The chain has TRBV6-1 and TRBJ2-7; TRBD1 aligns across 9 bases. The V segment lost 7 bases and the J segment 0 bases; nucleotides outside the gene matches: 7. The CDR3 is 15 residues long. Germline V CDR1 and CDR2: MNHNS, SASEGT.

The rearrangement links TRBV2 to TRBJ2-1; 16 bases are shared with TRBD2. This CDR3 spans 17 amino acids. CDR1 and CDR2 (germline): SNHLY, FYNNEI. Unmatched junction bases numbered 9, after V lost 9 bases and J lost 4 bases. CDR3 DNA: TGTGCCAGGAAACATGAGGGACTAGCGGGGGGGTACAATGAGCAGTTCTTC. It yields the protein CARKHEGLAGGYNEQFF.

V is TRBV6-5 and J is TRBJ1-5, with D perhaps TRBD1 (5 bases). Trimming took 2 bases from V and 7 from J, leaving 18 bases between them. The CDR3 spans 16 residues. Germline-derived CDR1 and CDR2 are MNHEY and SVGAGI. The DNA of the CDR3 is TGTGCCAGCAGTTACGCAGCCCGGGGGTGGGGACAGCCCCAGCATTTT. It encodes CASSYAARGWGQPQHF.

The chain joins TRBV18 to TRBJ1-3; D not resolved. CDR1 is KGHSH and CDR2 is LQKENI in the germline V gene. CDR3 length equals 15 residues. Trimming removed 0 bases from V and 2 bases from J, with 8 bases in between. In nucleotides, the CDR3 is TGTGCCAGCTCACCACCCGGGTCCCCTGGAAACACCATATATTTT. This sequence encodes CASSPPGSPGNTIYF.

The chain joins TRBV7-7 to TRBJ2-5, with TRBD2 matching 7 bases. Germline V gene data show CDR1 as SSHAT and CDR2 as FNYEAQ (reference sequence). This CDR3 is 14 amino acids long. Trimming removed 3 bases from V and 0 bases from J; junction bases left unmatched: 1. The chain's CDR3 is CASSFAGDQETQYF. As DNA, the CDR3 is TGTGCCAGCAGCTTTGCGGGGGACCAAGAGACCCAGTACTTC. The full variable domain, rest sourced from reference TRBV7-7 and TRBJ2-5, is GAGVSQSPRYKVTKRGQDVTLRCDPISSHATLYWYQQALGQGPEFLTYFNYEAQPDKSGLPSDRFSAERPEGSISTLTIQRTEQRDSAMYRCASSFAGDQETQYFGPGTRLLVL.

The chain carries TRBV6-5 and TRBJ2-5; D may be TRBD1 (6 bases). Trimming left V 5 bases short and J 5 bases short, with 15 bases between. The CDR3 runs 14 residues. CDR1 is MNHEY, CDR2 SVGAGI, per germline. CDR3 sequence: CASSGQTGLETQYF. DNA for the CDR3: TGTGCCAGCAGTGGCCAGACAGGTTTGGAGACCCAGTACTTC.

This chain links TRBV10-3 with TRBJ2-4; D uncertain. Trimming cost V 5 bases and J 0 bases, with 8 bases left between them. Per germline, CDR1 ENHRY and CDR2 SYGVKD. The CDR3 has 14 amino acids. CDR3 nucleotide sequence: TGTGCCATCAGTCCAGGCCTAGCCAAAAACATTCAGTACTTC. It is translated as CAISPGLAKNIQYF.

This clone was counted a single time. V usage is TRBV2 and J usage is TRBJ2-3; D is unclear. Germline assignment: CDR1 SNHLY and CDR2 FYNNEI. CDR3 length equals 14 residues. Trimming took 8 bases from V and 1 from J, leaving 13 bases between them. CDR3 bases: TGTGCCAGCTCGTTGGGTGGAGGCACAGATACGCAGTATTTT. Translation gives CASSLGGGTDTQYF.

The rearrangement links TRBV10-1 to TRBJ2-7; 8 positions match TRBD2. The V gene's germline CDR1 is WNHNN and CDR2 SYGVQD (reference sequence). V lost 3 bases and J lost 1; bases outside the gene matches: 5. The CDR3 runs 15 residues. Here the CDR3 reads CASSEGAGGSYEQYF. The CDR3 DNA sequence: TGCGCCAGCAGTGAAGGCGCGGGGGGATCCTACGAGCAGTACTTC.

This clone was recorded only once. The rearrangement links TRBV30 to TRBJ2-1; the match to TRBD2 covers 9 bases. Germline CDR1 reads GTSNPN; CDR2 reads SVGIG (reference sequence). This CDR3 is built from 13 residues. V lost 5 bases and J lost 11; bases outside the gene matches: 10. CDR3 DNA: TGTGCCTGGTCGCACCAAGCGGGAGGTAAGCAGTTCTTC. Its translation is CAWSHQAGGKQFF. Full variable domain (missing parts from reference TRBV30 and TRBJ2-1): SQTIHQWPATLVQPVGSPLSLECTVEGTSNPNLYWYRQAAGRGLQLLFYSVGIGQISSEVPQNLSASRPQDRQFILSSKKLLLSDSGFYLCAWSHQAGGKQFFGPGTRLTVL.

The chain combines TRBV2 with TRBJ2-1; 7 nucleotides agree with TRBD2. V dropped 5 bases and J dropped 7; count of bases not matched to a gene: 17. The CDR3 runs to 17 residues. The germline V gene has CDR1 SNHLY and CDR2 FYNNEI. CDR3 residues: CASSLSFMSSGQNEQFF. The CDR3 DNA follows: TGTGCCAGCAGTTTGAGTTTTATGTCTAGCGGTCAAAATGAGCAGTTCTTC.

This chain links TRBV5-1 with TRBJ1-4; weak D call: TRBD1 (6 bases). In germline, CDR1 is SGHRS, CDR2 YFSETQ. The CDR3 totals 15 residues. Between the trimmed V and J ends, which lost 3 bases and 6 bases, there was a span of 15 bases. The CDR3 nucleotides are TGCGCCAGCAGCTCGGAGGACAGCAGATATGAAAAACTGTTTTTT. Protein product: CASSSEDSRYEKLFF.

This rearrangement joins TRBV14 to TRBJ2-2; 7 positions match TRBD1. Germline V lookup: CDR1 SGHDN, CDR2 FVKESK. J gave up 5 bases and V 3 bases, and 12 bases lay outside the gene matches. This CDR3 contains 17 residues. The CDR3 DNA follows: TGTGCCAGCAGCCAGAGGGGACAGACACTCTGGACCGGGGAGCTGTTTTTT. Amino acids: CASSQRGQTLWTGELFF.

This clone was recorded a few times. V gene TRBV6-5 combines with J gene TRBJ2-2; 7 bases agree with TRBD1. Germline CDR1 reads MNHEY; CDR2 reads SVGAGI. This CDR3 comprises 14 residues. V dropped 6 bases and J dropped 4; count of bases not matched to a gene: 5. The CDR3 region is CASREWDSTGELFF. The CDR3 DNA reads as TGTGCCAGCAGAGAGTGGGACAGCACCGGGGAGCTGTTTTTT.

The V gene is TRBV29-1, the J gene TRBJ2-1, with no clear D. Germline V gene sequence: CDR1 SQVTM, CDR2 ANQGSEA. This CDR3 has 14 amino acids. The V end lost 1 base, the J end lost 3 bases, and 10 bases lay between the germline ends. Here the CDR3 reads CSVEVTAHYNEQFF. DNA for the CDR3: TGCAGCGTTGAAGTTACAGCTCACTACAATGAGCAGTTCTTC.

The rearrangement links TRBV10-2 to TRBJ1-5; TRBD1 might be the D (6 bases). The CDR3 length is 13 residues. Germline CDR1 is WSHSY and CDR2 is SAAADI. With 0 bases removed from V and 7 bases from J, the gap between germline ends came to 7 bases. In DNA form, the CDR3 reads TGCGCCAGCAGTGAGTCGACAGGACAGCCCCAGCATTTT. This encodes CASSESTGQPQHF.

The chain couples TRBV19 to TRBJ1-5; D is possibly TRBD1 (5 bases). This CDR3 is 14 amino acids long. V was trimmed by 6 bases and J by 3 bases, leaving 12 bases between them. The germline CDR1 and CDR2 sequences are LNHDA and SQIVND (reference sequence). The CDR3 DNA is TGTGCCAGTAGATCTCAGGGTAACAATCAGCCCCAGCATTTT. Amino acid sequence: CASRSQGNNQPQHF.

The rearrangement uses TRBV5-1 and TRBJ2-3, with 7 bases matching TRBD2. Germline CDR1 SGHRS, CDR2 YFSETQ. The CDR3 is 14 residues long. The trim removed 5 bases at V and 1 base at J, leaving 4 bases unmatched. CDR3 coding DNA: TGCGCCAGCAGGAACCTAGCGGGCACAGATACGCAGTATTTT. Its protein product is CASRNLAGTDTQYF.